These 32 T cell receptor beta chains were sequenced from one sample in a study of T-cell memory formation after mild COVID-19. From the 5' RACE reads, TCRdb called clonotypes with MiXCR, one entry per CDR3 protein. The sample carries roughly 610,000 distinct CDR3 sequences, 15% to 20% recorded once. Sequencing input: PBMCs or a T cell subset sorted from them (not recorded which). The source of these receptors is an adult woman who had mild COVID-19 (a few samples of this study predate the infection). Cell type and time point are not known.

This clonotype was observed a few times. For the CDR3, the DNA is TGTGCCAGCAGCCCGACTAGCGGTGGAGAGACCCAGTACTTC. Protein: CASSPTSGGETQYF. This chain links TRBV11-2 with TRBJ2-5; TRBD2 matches 9 bases. Per the germline V gene, CDR1 is SGHAT and CDR2 is FQNNGV. This CDR3 comprises 14 residues. Trimming cost V 5 bases and J 4 bases; bases outside gene matches: 5.

The genes are TRBV2 and TRBJ2-3; D is undetermined. In germline, CDR1 is SNHLY, CDR2 FYNNEI. This CDR3 region has 16 residues. V lost 3 bases and J 2 bases, leaving 15 bases between the germline ends. CDR3 sequence (DNA): TGTGCCAGCAGTGATCACCAGGATCTCATCACAGATACGCAGTATTTT. Protein product: CASSDHQDLITDTQYF. Using reference TRBV2 and TRBJ2-3 for the parts outside the CDR3, the full variable domain is EPEVTQTPSHQVTQMGQEVILRCVPISNHLYFYWYRQILGQKVEFLVSFYNNEISEKSEIFDDQFSVERPDGSNFTLKIRSTKLEDSAMYFCASSDHQDLITDTQYFGPGTRLTVL.

This chain uses TRBV5-4 with TRBJ2-6, with 8 bases fitting TRBD1. CDR3 size: 16 residues. Germline-derived CDR1 and CDR2 are SGHNT and YYREEE (reference sequence). V shed 4 bases, J shed 1 base, and the junction held 4 bases outside the gene matches. CDR3 region: CASSPGQGSGANVLTF. As DNA, the CDR3 is TGTGCCAGCAGCCCCGGACAGGGATCTGGGGCCAACGTCCTGACTTTC.

Many counts were recorded for this clonotype. The gene calls are TRBV7-2 and TRBJ2-7, with TRBD2 matching over 12 bases. This CDR3 spans 18 amino acids. Germline V gives CDR1 SGHTA, CDR2 FQGNSA. J was trimmed by 1 base and V by 3 bases; bases with no gene match: 10. CDR3 loop: CASSFLPTSGSQSYEQYF. For the CDR3, the DNA is TGTGCCAGCAGCTTCCTTCCGACTAGCGGGAGTCAATCCTACGAGCAGTACTTC.

This clonotype was recorded many times. This rearrangement joins TRBV24-1 to TRBJ2-1; D gene unclear. Per germline, CDR1 KGHDR and CDR2 SFDVKD. The V gene lost 4 bases and the J gene lost 8 bases, with 11 bases spanning the gap. This CDR3 region has 13 residues. Here the CDR3 reads CATSEPDTDEQFF. As DNA, the CDR3 is TGTGCCACCAGTGAACCAGACACCGATGAGCAGTTCTTC.

In its sample, this clonotype was seen a few times. The CDR3 sequence is CASSFGRGGQPQHF. CDR3 sequence (DNA): TGTGCCAGCAGTTTCGGGAGAGGGGGTCAGCCCCAGCATTTT. V usage is TRBV12-3 or TRBV12-4 and J usage is TRBJ1-5; D is possibly TRBD1 (6 bases). This CDR3 has 14 amino acids. The V gene lost 3 bases and the J gene lost 6 bases, with 12 bases spanning the gap.

The rearrangement uses TRBV4-3 and TRBJ2-2; D remains ambiguous. V was trimmed by 1 base and J by 7 bases, leaving 10 bases between them. Germline V lookup: CDR1 LGHNA, CDR2 YSLEER. CDR3 size: 14 residues. In DNA, the CDR3 is TGCGCCAGCAGCCAAGTGTTCGTGGGCGGGGAGCTGTTTTTT. It is translated as CASSQVFVGGELFF.

This clonotype appeared a few times. The chain recombines TRBV11-3 with TRBJ2-1; possibly TRBD2 for D (7 bases). V dropped 7 bases and J dropped 8 bases, with 18 bases sitting between them. Germline V gene data show CDR1 as SGHNT and CDR2 as YENEEA. CDR3 length: 14 amino acids. For the CDR3, the DNA is TGTGCCAGCACCTTGAGGGGGGGTACCGATGAGCAGTTCTTC. Translation: CASTLRGGTDEQFF. The whole variable domain, filled in from reference TRBV11-3 and TRBJ2-1, reads EAGVVQSPRYKIIEKKQPVAFWCNPISGHNTLYWYLQNLGQGPELLIRYENEEAVDDSQLPKDRFSAERLKGVDSTLKIQPAELGDSAVYLCASTLRGGTDEQFFGPGTRLTVL.

In its sample, this clonotype was seen a few times. This chain links TRBV20-1 with TRBJ2-5, with TRBD2 matching over 12 bases. CDR1 and CDR2 (germline): DFQATT, SNEGSKA (reference sequence). CDR3 length equals 14 residues. J gave up 5 bases and V 3 bases, and 4 bases lay outside the gene matches. The CDR3 protein is CSARPTSGRETQYF. CDR3 bases: TGCAGTGCTAGGCCCACTAGCGGGAGGGAGACCCAGTACTTC.

V is TRBV3-1 and J is TRBJ1-1, with D hard to call. Germline CDR1 LGHDT, CDR2 YNNKEL (reference sequence). Trimming took off 0 bases at V and 0 bases at J, with 11 bases between the two ends. This CDR3 contains 16 residues. The CDR3 spells CASSQDLGIMNTEAFF. The CDR3 nucleotides read TGTGCCAGCAGCCAAGATCTAGGGATCATGAACACTGAAGCTTTCTTT.

The V and J genes are TRBV5-1 and TRBJ2-1, with a weak D call TRBD2 (6 bases). Germline assignment: CDR1 SGHRS and CDR2 YFSETQ. V lost 2 bases, J lost 8 bases, and 11 bases lay in between. This CDR3 has 13 amino acids. The CDR3 nucleotides read TGCGCCAGCAGCTTCGGAGGGGCGCATGAGCAGTTCTTC. Residues: CASSFGGAHEQFF.

The sample holds a few counts of this clonotype. The genes are TRBV12-3 or TRBV12-4 and TRBJ2-7; TRBD1 is a possible D gene (6 bases). V lost 5 bases to trimming and J lost 3 bases, with 8 bases between them. This CDR3 has 12 amino acids. CDR3 in amino acids: CASSTGFYEQYF. The CDR3, as DNA: TGTGCCAGCAGTACAGGGTTCTACGAGCAGTACTTC.

This chain links TRBV4-1 with TRBJ1-3; a weak D match, TRBD1 (5 bases). Trimming left V 5 bases short and J 0 bases short, with 14 bases between. From germline, CDR1 is MGHRA and CDR2 YSYEKL. The CDR3 has 16 amino acids. The CDR3 is CASSTHQGGSGNTIYF. The CDR3 DNA is TGCGCCAGCAGCACGCACCAGGGCGGCTCTGGAAACACCATATATTTT.

In its sample, this clonotype was seen many times. This sequence joins TRBV5-5 and TRBJ1-2; D might be TRBD1 (5 bases). This CDR3 has 15 residues. Per germline, CDR1 SGHKS and CDR2 YYEKEE (reference sequence). V was shortened by 1 base and J by 6 bases, with 16 bases between the two germline ends. CDR3 region: CASSLMGLERDGYTF. CDR3 DNA sequence: TGTGCCAGCAGCTTGATGGGACTGGAGAGGGATGGCTACACCTTC.

This chain uses TRBV11-2 with TRBJ2-7; weak D call: TRBD1 (5 bases). Deletions cut 7 bases from V and 3 bases from J, with 16 bases between. Germline lookup yields CDR1 SGHAT and CDR2 FQNNGV. CDR3 length: 14 amino acids. The CDR3 region is CASTRERQHYEQYF. The CDR3 DNA reads as TGTGCCAGCACAAGAGAACGACAGCACTACGAGCAGTACTTC.

This clonotype has just a few counts. V and J are TRBV2 and TRBJ1-1, with D possibly being TRBD1 (5 bases). Trimming took 5 bases from V and 4 from J, leaving 11 bases between them. The germline V gene has CDR1 SNHLY and CDR2 FYNNEI. The length of the CDR3 is 13 residues. The CDR3, as DNA: TGTGCCAGCAGTACCGACAGACCCACTGAAGCTTTCTTT. Translating gives CASSTDRPTEAFF. The whole variable domain, filled in from reference TRBV2 and TRBJ1-1, reads EPEVTQTPSHQVTQMGQEVILRCVPISNHLYFYWYRQILGQKVEFLVSFYNNEISEKSEIFDDQFSVERPDGSNFTLKIRSTKLEDSAMYFCASSTDRPTEAFFGQGTRLTVV.

This rearrangement joins TRBV19 to TRBJ1-1; TRBD1 agrees at 10 bases. The CDR3 has 16 amino acids. V shed 4 bases and J 1 base; nucleotides not matched to a gene: 6. In germline, CDR1 is LNHDA, CDR2 SQIVND (reference sequence). DNA of the CDR3: TGTGCCAGTAGTACCCGACAGGGGGCTCCGAACACTGAAGCTTTCTTT. Amino acids: CASSTRQGAPNTEAFF.

A single count supports this clonotype. This chain links TRBV24-1 with TRBJ2-6; 9 positions agree with TRBD1. The trim removed 4 bases at V and 5 bases at J, leaving 5 bases unmatched. This CDR3 is built from 16 residues. Per the germline V gene, CDR1 is KGHDR and CDR2 is SFDVKD. CDR3 protein: CATSEDRGGWANVLTF. The DNA of the CDR3 is TGTGCCACCAGTGAGGACAGGGGAGGGTGGGCCAACGTCCTGACTTTC.

This sequence joins TRBV4-3 and TRBJ2-7; D gene uncertain. The CDR3 contains 13 residues. The ends were cut back, 1 base at V and 5 bases at J, with 9 bases in the middle. Germline V gene sequence: CDR1 LGHNA, CDR2 YSLEER. CDR3 region: CASSQAQSDEQYF. The CDR3 DNA reads as TGCGCCAGCAGCCAAGCGCAAAGCGACGAGCAGTACTTC.

This clonotype showed up many times. The V call is TRBV21-1, the J call TRBJ2-1; the table gives TRBD1 as D, unverified against the DNA. TRBV21-1 is designated a pseudogene. This CDR3 is 14 amino acids long. CDR3 residues: CASSLRGGDDEQFF. In DNA form, the CDR3 reads TGTGCCAGCAGCTTAAGGGGCGGGGACGATGAGCAGTTCTTC.

The chain employs TRBV7-9 and TRBJ1-4; 7 nucleotides agree with TRBD1. The CDR3 totals 14 residues. CDR1 is SEHNR and CDR2 is FQNEAQ in the germline V gene (reference sequence). V shed 7 bases and J 4 bases; nucleotides not matched to a gene: 6. CDR3 DNA: TGTGCCAGCATTCGGGACAGCCTTAATGAAAAACTGTTTTTT. Protein product: CASIRDSLNEKLFF.

This clonotype appeared a few times. V gene TRBV27 combines with J gene TRBJ2-1; 11 bases are a match to TRBD2. The CDR3 is 15 amino acids. Germline-derived CDR1 and CDR2 are MNHEY and SMNVEV (reference sequence). V trimming: 3 bases; J trimming: 7 bases; junction bases outside the gene matches: 5. The CDR3 protein is CASSFQLAGGNEQFF. The CDR3 coding sequence is TGTGCCAGCAGTTTCCAGCTAGCGGGAGGTAATGAGCAGTTCTTC.

The sample holds a few counts of this clonotype. J is TRBJ2-3 and V is TRBV6-4; D is unclear. This CDR3 spans 14 amino acids. Germline V lookup: CDR1 MRHNA, CDR2 SNTAGT. The V end lost 0 bases, the J end lost 3 bases, and 7 bases lay between the germline ends. CDR3 DNA sequence: TGTGCCAGCAGTGACTCGATGCTGACAGATACGCAGTATTTT. It specifies CASSDSMLTDTQYF.

The V gene is TRBV11-3, the J gene TRBJ2-5; D not resolved. The CDR3 contains 17 residues. V gave up 0 bases and J gave up 7 bases, with 21 bases separating them. CDR1 SGHNT and CDR2 YENEEA come from the germline V gene. The CDR3 sequence: CASSLDGVGISFATQYF. The CDR3 bases are TGTGCCAGCAGCTTAGATGGTGTGGGGATTTCATTTGCGACCCAGTACTTC.

This clonotype showed up many times. Sequence at one end of the junction differs from germline and may be a read error. The J gene is TRBJ2-7, the V gene TRBV5-1; D is possibly TRBD1 (6 bases). The germline V gene has CDR1 SGHRS and CDR2 YFSETQ. The CDR3 totals 13 residues. The CDR3 loop reads CASSLGQSYEQYF. CDR3 nucleotides: TGTGCCAGCAGTTTAGGACAGTCCTACGAGCAGTACTTC.

V usage is TRBV7-2 and J usage is TRBJ2-3; D is perhaps TRBD2 (5 bases). The ends were cut back, 5 bases at V and 4 bases at J, with 10 bases in the middle. This CDR3 has 13 residues. Germline CDR1 and CDR2: SGHTA and FQGNSA. CDR3 sequence: CASSGRAADTQYF. CDR3 DNA: TGTGCCAGCAGCGGGAGAGCGGCAGATACGCAGTATTTT.

Of note for this clonotype: A read error may produce the germline difference seen at one junction end. The rearrangement links TRBV4-1 to TRBJ1-4, with no clear D. The CDR3 runs 14 residues. CDR1 and CDR2 from the germline V gene are MGHRA and YSYEKL. The CDR3 here is CASSHFRQDEKLFF. The DNA of the CDR3 is TGCGCCAGCAGCCATTTTAGGCAGGATGAGAAACTGTTTTTT.

This clonotype has just a few counts. This sequence joins TRBV7-3 and TRBJ2-3, with no clear D. The CDR3 is made up of 14 amino acids. CDR1 SGHTA and CDR2 FQGTGA come from the germline V gene. Deletions cut 1 base from V and 6 bases from J, with 11 bases between. DNA of the CDR3: TGTGCCAGCAGCTTAAAGGCTAGATCGGATACGCAGTATTTT. Translating gives CASSLKARSDTQYF.

A few counts support this clonotype. V is TRBV27 and J is TRBJ2-3, with D possibly TRBD1 on 5 matching bases. Germline CDR1 reads MNHEY; CDR2 reads SMNVEV (reference sequence). This CDR3 region has 13 residues. With 5 bases removed from V and 4 bases from J, the gap between germline ends came to 10 bases. The CDR3 loop is CASSHKGSDTQYF. CDR3 in DNA: TGTGCCAGCAGTCACAAGGGGTCAGATACGCAGTATTTT.

The chain uses TRBV7-8 and TRBJ2-7, with D perhaps matching TRBD2 (6 bases). The germline V and J ends were trimmed by 1 base and 4 bases, with 17 bases remaining between them. CDR1 is SGHVS, CDR2 FQNEAQ, per germline. The CDR3 runs 16 residues. The CDR3 sequence: CASSLELGGVNYEQYF. The CDR3, as DNA: TGTGCCAGCAGCTTAGAGTTGGGCGGGGTTAATTACGAGCAGTACTTC.

Only a few counts were recorded for this clonotype. The chain links TRBV6-2 or TRBV6-3 to TRBJ2-3; D remains unclear. The CDR3 extends over 16 amino acids. The germline V gene encodes CDR1 MNHEY and CDR2 SVGEGT. V shed 7 bases and J shed 0 bases, with 17 bases lying between them. CDR3 in amino acids: CASKRPGSSSTDTQYF. In DNA form, the CDR3 reads TGTGCCAGCAAACGCCCGGGCAGTTCTAGCACAGATACGCAGTATTTT.

The rearrangement links TRBV2 to TRBJ2-7, with D perhaps TRBD2 (6 bases). This CDR3 is 16 amino acids long. Germline CDR1 reads SNHLY; CDR2 reads FYNNEI. V was clipped by 4 bases and J by 0 bases, with 16 bases between them. In DNA, the CDR3 is TGTGCCAGCAGTGTTGGGGGGAACCTAGCCTCCTACGAGCAGTACTTC. Translation: CASSVGGNLASYEQYF.